This TCR beta chain comes out of a study of CD8+ T cells in alopecia areata. Broader study findings: Scalp and blood retained many expanded lesional clones during tofacitinib.

Concerning this clone itself: No antigen is known for it.

Germline V gives CDR1 SGHTA, CDR2 FQGNSA. The junction had 12 bases not matched to a gene; V was cut back by 5 bases and J by 5 bases. The CDR3 covers 18 residues. Treatment here: oral pan-JAK inhibitor, 5-10 mg twice daily. It was cDNA, reverse transcribed from extracted RNA, that served as the sequencing template. Sequencing used immunoSEQ multiplex PCR; TCRdb keeps in-frame clones, though not all of them. The sample has under 150,000 clones; approximately 55% are singletons. The source is a human donor with alopecia areata. The sample was CD4+ T cells sorted from blood, taken at week 24, from a patient treated with tofacitinib. V and J are TRBV7-2 and TRBJ2-5, with TRBD2 matching 15 bases. CDR3 bases: TGTGCCAGCAGCGTGGGACTAGCGGGGGGCCGGGAGGTGGAGACCCAGTACTTC. Protein product: CASSVGLAGGREVETQYF.